Presented here are 5 T cell receptor beta chains from one specimen sequenced in a study of chemoradiotherapy in HPV16-positive cancers. Sequencing was performed with immunoSEQ multiplex PCR; in TCRdb, only in-frame clones are kept and a portion is missing. The sample records approximately 8,500 clones, about 74% being singletons. The sample was collected from a patient who underwent chemoradiotherapy. The receptors shown here come from a human donor with HPV-associated anogenital cancer.

V usage is TRBV7-2 and J usage is TRBJ2-1, with D tentatively TRBD1 (6 bases). Germline CDR1 is SGHTA and CDR2 is FQGNSA. V lost 2 bases, J lost 0 bases, and 14 bases lay in between. This CDR3 is built from 17 residues. The CDR3 DNA reads TGTGCCAGCAGCTTACTTGGACGACAGGCCTCCTACAATGAGCAGTTCTTC. Translated, it gives CASSLLGRQASYNEQFF.

For the CDR3, the DNA is TGCGCCAGCAGCTTGGGCCCTAGCGGGGCTACGAACACCGGGGAGCTGTTTTTT. Residues: CASSLGPSGATNTGELFF. The rearrangement links TRBV5-1 to TRBJ2-2; TRBD2 agrees at 9 bases. V lost 0 bases and J lost 0; bases outside the gene matches: 6. Germline V gives CDR1 SGHRS, CDR2 YFSETQ. The CDR3 is 18 amino acids.

This clone has only a few counts. This rearrangement joins TRBV27 to TRBJ1-2, with D possibly matching TRBD1 (5 bases). Per germline, CDR1 MNHEY and CDR2 SMNVEV (reference sequence). V lost 4 bases to trimming and J lost 8 bases, with 11 bases between them. The CDR3 has 12 amino acids. DNA for the CDR3: TGTGCCAGCAGTTCGGGACCGACCGGCTACACCTTC. Amino acid sequence: CASSSGPTGYTF.

The chain has TRBV7-2 and TRBJ2-2, with 8 bases lining up with TRBD2. The germline CDR1 and CDR2 sequences are SGHTA and FQGNSA. The CDR3 length is 15 residues. The V gene end was trimmed by 5 bases and the J gene end by 7 bases; junction bases not matched to a gene: 9. The CDR3 region has the DNA TGTGCCAGCAGCCCGGGACTAGGGTCCAGCGGGGAGCTGTTTTTT. It specifies CASSPGLGSSGELFF.

The chain has TRBV10-1 and TRBJ2-7, with TRBD2 as a possible D gene (6 bases). CDR1 is WNHNN and CDR2 is SYGVQD in the germline V gene (reference sequence). The CDR3 runs to 16 residues. V dropped 8 bases and J dropped 6 bases, with 26 bases sitting between them. CDR3 sequence reads: CASEVARGTHQLEQYF. The CDR3 bases are TGCGCCAGCGAAGTCGCACGGGGGACCCACCAACTCGAGCAGTACTTC.